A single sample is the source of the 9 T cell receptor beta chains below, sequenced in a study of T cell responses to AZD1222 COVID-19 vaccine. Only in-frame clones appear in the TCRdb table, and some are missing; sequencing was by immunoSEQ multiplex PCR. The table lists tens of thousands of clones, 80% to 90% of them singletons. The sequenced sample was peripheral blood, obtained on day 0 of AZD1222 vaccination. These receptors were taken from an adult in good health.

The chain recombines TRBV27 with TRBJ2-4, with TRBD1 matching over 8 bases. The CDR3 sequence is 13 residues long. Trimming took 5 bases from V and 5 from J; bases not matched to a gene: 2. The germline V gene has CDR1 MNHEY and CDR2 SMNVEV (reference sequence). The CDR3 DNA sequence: TGTGCCAGCAGTCGGACAGGGCAAAACATTCAGTACTTC. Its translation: CASSRTGQNIQYF.

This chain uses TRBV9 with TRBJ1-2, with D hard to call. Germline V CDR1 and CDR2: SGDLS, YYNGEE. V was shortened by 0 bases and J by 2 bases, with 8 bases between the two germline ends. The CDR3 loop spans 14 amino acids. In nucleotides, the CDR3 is TGTGCCAGCAGCGTAGGGGGAGGGAACTATGGCTACACCTTC. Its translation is CASSVGGGNYGYTF.

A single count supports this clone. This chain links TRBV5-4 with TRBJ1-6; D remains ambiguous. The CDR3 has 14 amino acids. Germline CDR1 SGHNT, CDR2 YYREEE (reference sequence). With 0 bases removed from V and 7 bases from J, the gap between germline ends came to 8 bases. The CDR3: CASSLGGRNSPLHF. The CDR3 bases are TGTGCCAGCAGCTTGGGGGGTAGGAATTCACCCCTCCACTTT.

The CDR3 region has the DNA TGCAGCGTGGTCCTTGGGACAGCAAATTCAGATACGCAGTATTTT. Translated: CSVVLGTANSDTQYF. This chain connects TRBV29-1 to TRBJ2-3, with 7 bases matching TRBD1. CDR1 is SQVTM and CDR2 is ANQGSEA in the germline V gene. Trimming cost V 6 bases and J 4 bases; bases outside gene matches: 13. The CDR3 is 15 residues long.

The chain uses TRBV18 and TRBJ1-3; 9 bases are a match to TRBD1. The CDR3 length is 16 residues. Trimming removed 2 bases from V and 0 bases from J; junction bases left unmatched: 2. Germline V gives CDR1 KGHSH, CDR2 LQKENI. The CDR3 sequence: CASSPGTGTSGNTIYF. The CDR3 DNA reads TGTGCCAGCTCACCAGGGACAGGGACCTCTGGAAACACCATATATTTT.

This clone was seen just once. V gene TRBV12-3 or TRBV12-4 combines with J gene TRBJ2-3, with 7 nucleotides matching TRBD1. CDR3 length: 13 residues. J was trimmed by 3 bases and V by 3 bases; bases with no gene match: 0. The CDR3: CASSLTGTDTQYF. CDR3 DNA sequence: TGTGCCAGCAGTTTGACAGGGACAGATACGCAGTATTTT.

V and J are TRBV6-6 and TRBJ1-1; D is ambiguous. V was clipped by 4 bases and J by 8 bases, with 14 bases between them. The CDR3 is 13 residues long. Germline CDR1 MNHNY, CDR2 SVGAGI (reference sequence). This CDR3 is CASSSPRISEAFF. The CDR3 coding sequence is TGTGCCAGCAGTTCCCCGAGAATCTCCGAAGCTTTCTTT.

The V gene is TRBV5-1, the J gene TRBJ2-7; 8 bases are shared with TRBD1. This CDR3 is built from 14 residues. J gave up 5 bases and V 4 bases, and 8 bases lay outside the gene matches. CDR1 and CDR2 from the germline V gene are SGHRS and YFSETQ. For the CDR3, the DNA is TGCGCCAGCAGCCACGGACAGGGCATCAACGAGCAGTACTTC. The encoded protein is CASSHGQGINEQYF.

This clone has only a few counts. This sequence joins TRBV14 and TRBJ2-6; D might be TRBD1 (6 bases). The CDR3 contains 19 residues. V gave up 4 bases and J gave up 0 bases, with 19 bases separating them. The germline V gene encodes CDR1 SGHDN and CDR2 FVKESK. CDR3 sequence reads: CASSRRTEASFSGANVLTF. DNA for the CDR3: TGTGCCAGCAGCCGAAGGACAGAAGCAAGCTTCTCTGGGGCCAACGTCCTGACTTTC.